These 13 T cell receptor beta chains originate from one sample sequenced in a study of persistence of HIV-infected CD4 T cells. The libraries were made with immunoSEQ version 4 in survey mode. Profiled with immunoSEQ multiplex PCR; TCRdb holds only in-frame clones, not every one. Of around 42,000 clones in the sample, about 80% were seen once. The antigens for these receptors are not known. The stimulus was an HIV-1 Gag 15-mer peptide pool, about 1 ug/peptide/mL. Memory cells lacking CD40L and CD69 with high CD45RO were sorted. The sample in question was CD4+ T cells sorted from PBMCs after approximately 19-hour stimulation, obtained from a patient who received antiretroviral therapy. The source of these receptors is an adult man with HIV who was CMV-seropositive.

The chain joins TRBV7-9 to TRBJ2-7; D may be TRBD2 (6 bases). V was trimmed by 7 bases and J by 5 bases, leaving 21 bases between them. Germline CDR1 is SEHNR and CDR2 is FQNEAQ (reference sequence). CDR3 length: 15 residues. The CDR3 DNA sequence: TGTGCCAGCAAGCCGCCTAGCGCTTATGTCGACGAGCAGTACTTC. This translates into CASKPPSAYVDEQYF.

This clone has only a few counts. This chain connects TRBV12-3 or TRBV12-4 to TRBJ1-5, with unresolved D. The CDR3 length is 12 residues. V lost 3 bases to trimming and J lost 5 bases, with 5 bases between them. CDR3: CASSFWDQPQHF. In DNA, the CDR3 is TGTGCCAGCAGTTTTTGGGATCAGCCCCAGCATTTT.

The chain joins TRBV25-1 to TRBJ2-2; D may be TRBD1 (6 bases). Germline CDR1 is MGHDK and CDR2 is SYGVNS. V lost 6 bases and J lost 0, with 14 bases in between. This CDR3 has 16 amino acids. The DNA of the CDR3 is TGTGCCAGCAGGCCGACAGGCGGATCGAACACCGGGGAGCTGTTTTTT. This translates into CASRPTGGSNTGELFF.

This clone turned up a few times. Different DNA sequences within this sample yield the same CDR3. This chain connects TRBV6-5 to TRBJ1-5, with 8 positions matching TRBD1. Trimming cost V 5 bases and J 5 bases; bases outside gene matches: 2. Germline V gene data show CDR1 as MNHEY and CDR2 as SVGAGI. The CDR3 runs 13 residues. Written as DNA, the CDR3 is TGTGCCAGCAGTACGACAGGGGATCAGCCCCAGCATTTT. This codes for CASSTTGDQPQHF.

This clone was picked up one time. This chain uses TRBV9 with TRBJ2-1; D might be TRBD2 (6 bases). CDR1 is SGDLS and CDR2 is YYNGEE in the germline V gene. V dropped 3 bases and J dropped 2 bases, with 6 bases sitting between them. The CDR3 is 13 amino acids. CDR3 sequence (DNA): TGTGCCAGCAGCGCGGGGGCCTACAATGAGCAGTTCTTC. Translation: CASSAGAYNEQFF.

The rearrangement links TRBV4-2 to TRBJ1-2; D is unclear. The CDR3 spans 15 residues. The germline V gene encodes CDR1 LGHNA and CDR2 YNFKEQ. V was cut by 0 bases and J by 2 bases, with 10 bases left in between. The CDR3 loop reads CASSQDALYNYGYTF. For the CDR3, the DNA is TGTGCCAGCAGCCAAGATGCACTATACAACTATGGCTACACCTTC.

This sequence joins TRBV6-5 and TRBJ2-7; D unresolved. The CDR3 has 11 residues. CDR1 is MNHEY, CDR2 SVGAGI, per germline. V was clipped by 2 bases and J by 4 bases, with 3 bases between them. In DNA, the CDR3 is TGTGCCAGCAGTTACCTTTACGAGCAGTACTTC. It encodes CASSYLYEQYF.

The gene calls are TRBV6-5 and TRBJ1-1, with a tentative D call TRBD1 (6 bases). V lost 4 bases, J lost 4 bases, and 13 bases lay in between. The CDR3 is made up of 14 amino acids. The germline CDR1 and CDR2 sequences are MNHEY and SVGAGI. For the CDR3, the DNA is TGTGCCAGCAGTTCTGGACAGTTGAGCACTGAAGCTTTCTTT. This sequence encodes CASSSGQLSTEAFF.

The chain links TRBV14 to TRBJ2-2, with D perhaps given as TRBD1 or TRBD2 (5 bases each). Trimming cost V 1 base and J 2 bases, with 8 bases left between them. This CDR3 spans 15 amino acids. Per the germline V gene, CDR1 is SGHDN and CDR2 is FVKESK. In nucleotides, the CDR3 is TGTGCCAGCAGCCAAGCTGGGACCAACACCGGGGAGCTGTTTTTT. It is translated as CASSQAGTNTGELFF.

The V and J genes are TRBV7-2 and TRBJ1-4, with 8 bases identical to TRBD1. The germline V gene encodes CDR1 SGHTA and CDR2 FQGNSA. The CDR3 contains 18 residues. Unmatched junction bases numbered 7, after V lost 0 bases and J lost 1 base. The CDR3 DNA sequence: TGTGCCAGCAGCTTAGCTTCGACAGGGGTGGGAACTAATGAAAAACTGTTTTTT. The encoded protein is CASSLASTGVGTNEKLFF.

The J gene is TRBJ2-5, the V gene TRBV5-1; 8 bases agree with TRBD1. Germline V gene data show CDR1 as SGHRS and CDR2 as YFSETQ. V lost 4 bases, J lost 4 bases, and 6 bases stayed unmatched. This CDR3 contains 14 residues. Here the CDR3 reads CASSLGGQGETQYF. In DNA form, the CDR3 reads TGCGCCAGCAGCCTGGGCGGACAGGGAGAGACCCAGTACTTC. Drawing the rest from reference TRBV5-1 and TRBJ2-5, the complete variable domain is KAGVTQTPRYLIKTRGQQVTLSCSPISGHRSVSWYQQTPGQGLQFLFEYFSETQRNKGNFPGRFSGRQFSNSRSEMNVSTLELGDSALYLCASSLGGQGETQYFGPGTRLLVL.

This chain joins TRBV19 and TRBJ2-2; 9 positions match TRBD1. The CDR3 is 16 residues long. CDR1 is LNHDA, CDR2 SQIVND, per germline (reference sequence). V was pared by 5 bases and J by 2 bases, with 6 bases of the junction left unmatched. CDR3 bases: TGTGCCAGTAGTCTCTGGACAGGGGACAACACCGGGGAGCTGTTTTTT. Translated: CASSLWTGDNTGELFF.

The sample holds a few counts of this clone. This sequence joins TRBV19 and TRBJ1-5; D remains ambiguous. The CDR3 is 15 residues long. CDR1 and CDR2 (germline): LNHDA, SQIVND (reference sequence). V shed 5 bases and J shed 9 bases, with 20 bases lying between them. This CDR3 reads CASSPESGRGRPQHF. The CDR3 bases are TGTGCCAGTAGTCCGGAAAGTGGTAGAGGGAGGCCCCAGCATTTT.